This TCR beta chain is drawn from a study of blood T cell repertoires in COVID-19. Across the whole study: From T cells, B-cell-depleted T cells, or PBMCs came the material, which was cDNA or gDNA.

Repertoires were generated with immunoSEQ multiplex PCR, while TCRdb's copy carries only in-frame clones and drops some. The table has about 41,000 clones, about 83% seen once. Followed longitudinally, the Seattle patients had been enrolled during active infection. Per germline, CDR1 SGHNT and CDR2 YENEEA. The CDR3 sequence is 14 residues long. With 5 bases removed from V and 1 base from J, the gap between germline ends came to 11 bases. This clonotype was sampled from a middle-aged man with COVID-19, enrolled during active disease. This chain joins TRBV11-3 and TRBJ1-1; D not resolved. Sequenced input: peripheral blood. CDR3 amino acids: CASSVEGGNTEAFF. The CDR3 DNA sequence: TGTGCCAGCAGCGTGGAGGGCGGGAACACTGAAGCTTTCTTT.